This TCR beta chain appears in the sequencing data of a study of shared clonotypes between healthy human individuals. Germline V gives CDR1 SGHTS, CDR2 YDEGEE. The V and J ends lost 2 bases and 4 bases, in that order; junction bases with no gene match: 10. The CDR3 length is 18 residues. Assay: immunoSEQ multiplex PCR; the TCRdb copy retains only in-frame clones and omits some. The data hold some 1.1 million clones, with 70% to 80% observed a single time. Turning to this clone: This likely came from a read error, as a far larger clone is one base away. In the same sample, other DNA sequences code for this CDR3.

This receptor was identified in a man aged 18 to 29 in good health. Some clones in this sample may be carry-over from other donors' samples. This rearrangement joins TRBV5-8 to TRBJ2-2; 11 nucleotides align to TRBD2. Specimen: memory CD4+ T cells from PBMCs. Subset: CD45RA-negative fraction. The DNA of the CDR3 is TGTGCCAGCAGCTTACGACTAGCGGGGACCTTGGGCACCGGGGAGCTGTTTTTT. Translating gives CASSLRLAGTLGTGELFF.